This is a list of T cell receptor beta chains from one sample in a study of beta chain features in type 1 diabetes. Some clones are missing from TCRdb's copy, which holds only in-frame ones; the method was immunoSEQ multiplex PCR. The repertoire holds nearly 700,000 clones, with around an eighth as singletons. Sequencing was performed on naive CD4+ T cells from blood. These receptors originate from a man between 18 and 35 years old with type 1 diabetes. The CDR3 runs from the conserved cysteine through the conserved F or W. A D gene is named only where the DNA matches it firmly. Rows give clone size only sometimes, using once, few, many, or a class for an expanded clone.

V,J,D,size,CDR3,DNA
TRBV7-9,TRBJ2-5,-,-,CASSLGQETQYF,TGTGCCAGCAGCTTGGGCCAAGAGACCCAGTACTTC
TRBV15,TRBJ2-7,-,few,CATSRDRAQQYF,TGTGCCACCAGCAGAGACAGGGCCCAGCAGTACTTC
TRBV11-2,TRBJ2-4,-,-,CASSFGAGVTKNIQYF,TGTGCCAGCAGCTTCGGGGCAGGGGTAACCAAAAACATTCAGTACTTC
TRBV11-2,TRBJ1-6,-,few,CASEKGVGSPLHF,TGTGCCAGCGAGAAAGGGGTAGGGTCACCCCTCCACTTT
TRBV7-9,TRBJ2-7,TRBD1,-,CASSLRDRRYEQYF,TGTGCCAGCAGCTTAAGGGACAGGAGGTACGAGCAGTACTTC
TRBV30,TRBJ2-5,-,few,CAWSVRGTQYF,TGTGCCTGGAGTGTACGGGGGACCCAGTACTTC
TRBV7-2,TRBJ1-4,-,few,CASSRSGAVYEKLFF,TGTGCCAGCAGCCGATCGGGGGCAGTGTATGAAAAACTGTTTTTT
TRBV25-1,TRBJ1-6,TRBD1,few,CASSLTGTGDSPLHF,TGTGCCAGCAGCCTTACCGGGACAGGGGATTCACCCCTCCACTTT
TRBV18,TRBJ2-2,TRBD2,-,CASSPLLAGTGELFF,TGTGCCAGCTCACCACTGCTAGCGGGCACCGGGGAGCTGTTTTTT
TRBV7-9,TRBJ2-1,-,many,CASSWDNEQFF,TGTGCCAGCAGCTGGGACAATGAGCAGTTCTTC
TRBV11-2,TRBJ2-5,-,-,CASSAFRAAETQYF,TGTGCCAGCAGCGCCTTCAGGGCTGCGGAGACCCAGTACTTC
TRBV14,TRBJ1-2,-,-,CASSQDLPDYYGYTF,TGTGCCAGCAGCCAAGATTTGCCAGACTACTATGGCTACACCTTC
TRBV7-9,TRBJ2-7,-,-,CASSLGVASDEQYF,TGTGCCAGCAGCTTAGGGGTGGCTAGCGACGAGCAGTACTTC
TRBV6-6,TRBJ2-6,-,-,CASPFRANVLTF,TGTGCCAGCCCGTTTCGGGCCAACGTCCTGACTTTC
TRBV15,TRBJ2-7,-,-,CATSRDHRTVPEQYF,TGTGCCACCAGCAGAGATCACAGGACAGTTCCCGAGCAGTACTTC
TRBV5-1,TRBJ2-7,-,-,CASSLGLAGGYEQYF,TGCGCCAGCAGCTTGGGTCTGGCCGGCGGCTACGAGCAGTACTTC
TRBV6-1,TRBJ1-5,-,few,CASRPQYSNQPQHF,TGTGCCAGCAGGCCGCAATATAGCAATCAGCCCCAGCATTTT
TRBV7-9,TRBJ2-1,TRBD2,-,CASSLGLAGAYNEQFF,TGTGCCAGCAGCTTAGGGCTAGCGGGCGCTTACAATGAGCAGTTCTTC
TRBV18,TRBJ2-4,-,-,CASSKEAGAKNIQYF,TGTGCCAGCTCAAAGGAGGCGGGAGCCAAAAACATTCAGTACTTC
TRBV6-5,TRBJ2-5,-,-,CASSIPGPPETQYF,TGTGCCAGCAGCATCCCAGGCCCACCAGAGACCCAGTACTTC
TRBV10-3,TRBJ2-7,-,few,CAITRDGQTLGEQYF,TGTGCCATCACCAGAGATGGACAGACTCTGGGCGAGCAGTACTTC
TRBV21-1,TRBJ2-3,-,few,CASSTQGAITDTQYF,TGTGCCAGCAGCACACAGGGGGCCATCACAGATACGCAGTATTTT
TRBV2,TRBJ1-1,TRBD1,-,CASTQGVLRAEAFF,TGTGCCAGCACTCAGGGGGTTCTGAGGGCTGAAGCTTTCTTT
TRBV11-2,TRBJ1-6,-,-,CASSLTEDSPLHF,TGTGCCAGCAGCCTAACAGAGGATTCACCCCTCCACTTT
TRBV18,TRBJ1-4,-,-,CASSPRDLEKLFF,TGTGCCAGCTCACCACGGGATTTAGAAAAACTGTTTTTT
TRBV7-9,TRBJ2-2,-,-,CASSLPPSGELFF,TGTGCCAGCAGCTTACCCCCGTCCGGGGAGCTGTTTTTT
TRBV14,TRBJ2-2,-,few,CASSQSPYTGELFF,TGTGCCAGCAGCCAGTCTCCTTACACCGGGGAGCTGTTTTTT
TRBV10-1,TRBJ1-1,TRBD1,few,CASSEGGRRQDTEAFF,TGCGCCAGCAGCGAAGGGGGCAGGCGTCAGGATACTGAAGCTTTCTTT
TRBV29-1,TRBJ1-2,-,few,CSVDREGGYGYTF,TGCAGCGTTGACCGAGAGGGAGGCTATGGCTACACCTTC
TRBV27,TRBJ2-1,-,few,CASSQGSDLYNEQFF,TGTGCCAGCAGTCAAGGTTCTGACCTCTACAATGAGCAGTTCTTC